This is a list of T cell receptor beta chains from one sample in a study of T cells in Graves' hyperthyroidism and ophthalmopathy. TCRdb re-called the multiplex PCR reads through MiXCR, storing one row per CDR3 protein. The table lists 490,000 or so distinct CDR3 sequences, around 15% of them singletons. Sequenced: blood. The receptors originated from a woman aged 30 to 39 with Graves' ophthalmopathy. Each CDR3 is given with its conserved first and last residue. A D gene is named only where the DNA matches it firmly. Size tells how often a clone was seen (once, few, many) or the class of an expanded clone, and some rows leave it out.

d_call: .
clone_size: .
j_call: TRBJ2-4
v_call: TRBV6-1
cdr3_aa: CAISTGRTNIQYF
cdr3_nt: TGTGCCATCTCGACAGGGAGGACAAACATTCAGTACTTC

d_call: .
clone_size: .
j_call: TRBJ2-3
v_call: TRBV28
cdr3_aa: CASSSLNEDTQYF
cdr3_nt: TGTGCCAGCAGTTCCTTGAACGAAGATACGCAGTATTTT

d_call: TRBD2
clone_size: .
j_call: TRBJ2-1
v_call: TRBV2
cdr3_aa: CASRVTSGNEQFF
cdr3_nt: TGTGCCAGCAGGGTGACTAGCGGTAATGAGCAGTTCTTC

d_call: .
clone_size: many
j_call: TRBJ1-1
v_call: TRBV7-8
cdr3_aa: CASSPRRGQNTEAFF
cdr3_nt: TGTGCCAGCAGCCCCCGGAGGGGCCAGAACACTGAAGCTTTCTTT

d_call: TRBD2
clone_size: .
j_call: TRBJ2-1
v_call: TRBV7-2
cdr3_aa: CASSLKSGRASYNEQFF
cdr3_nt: TGTGCCAGCAGCTTGAAGAGCGGGAGGGCCTCTTACAATGAGCAGTTCTTC

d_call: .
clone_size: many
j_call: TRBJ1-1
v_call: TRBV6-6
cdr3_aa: CASSYSAGSNTEAFF
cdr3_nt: TGTGCCAGCAGTTACTCTGCAGGGTCGAACACTGAAGCTTTCTTT

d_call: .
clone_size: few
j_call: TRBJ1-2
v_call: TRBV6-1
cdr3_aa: CASSRQDTNYGYTF
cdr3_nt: TGTGCCAGCAGTCGACAGGATACTAACTATGGCTACACCTTC

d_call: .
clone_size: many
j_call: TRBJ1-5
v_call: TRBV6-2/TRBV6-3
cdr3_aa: CASSYSRLGKPQHF
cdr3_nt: TGTGCCAGCAGTTACTCCAGGTTGGGGAAGCCCCAGCATTTT

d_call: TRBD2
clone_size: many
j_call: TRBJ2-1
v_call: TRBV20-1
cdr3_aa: CSASGLAGAVVEGGEQFF
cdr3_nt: TGCAGTGCTAGTGGGCTAGCGGGGGCAGTCGTGGAGGGGGGTGAGCAGTTCTTC

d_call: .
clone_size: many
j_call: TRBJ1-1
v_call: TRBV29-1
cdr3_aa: CSVKVSEAFF
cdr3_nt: TGCAGCGTTAAAGTTAGTGAAGCTTTCTTT

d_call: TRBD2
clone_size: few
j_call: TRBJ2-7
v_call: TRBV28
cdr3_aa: CASYGGGPGYEQYF
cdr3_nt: TGTGCCAGCTACGGGGGAGGGCCGGGGTACGAGCAGTACTTC

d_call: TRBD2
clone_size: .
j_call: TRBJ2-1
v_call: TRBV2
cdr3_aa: CASSETDIRTSGSHEQFF
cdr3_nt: TGTGCCAGCAGTGAAACGGATATCCGGACTAGCGGGAGCCATGAGCAGTTCTTC

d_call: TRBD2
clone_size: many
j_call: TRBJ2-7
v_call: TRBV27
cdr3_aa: CASTISGRAEQYF
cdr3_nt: TGTGCCAGCACGATTAGCGGGAGGGCCGAGCAGTACTTC

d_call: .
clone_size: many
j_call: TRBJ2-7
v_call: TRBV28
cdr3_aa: CASSFNNAYEQYF
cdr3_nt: TGTGCCAGCAGTTTCAACAACGCCTACGAGCAGTACTTC

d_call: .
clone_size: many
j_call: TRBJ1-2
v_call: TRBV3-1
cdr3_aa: CASSPTGSGYTF
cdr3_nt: TGTGCCAGCAGCCCGACCGGGAGTGGCTACACCTTC

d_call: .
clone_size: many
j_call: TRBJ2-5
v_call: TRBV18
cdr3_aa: CASSPKSTAQETQYF
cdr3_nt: TGTGCCAGCTCACCAAAGTCGACAGCCCAAGAGACCCAGTACTTC

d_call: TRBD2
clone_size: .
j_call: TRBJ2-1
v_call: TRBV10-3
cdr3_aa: CAISGTSGSGYNEQFF
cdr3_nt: TGTGCCATCAGTGGGACTAGCGGGAGCGGATACAATGAGCAGTTCTTC

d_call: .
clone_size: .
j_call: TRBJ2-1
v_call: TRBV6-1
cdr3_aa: CASSEPNEQFF
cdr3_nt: TGTGCCAGCAGTGAACCAAATGAGCAGTTCTTC

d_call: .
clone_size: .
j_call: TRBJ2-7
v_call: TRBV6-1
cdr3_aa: CASTGTVFPGGSFYEQYF
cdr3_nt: TGTGCCAGCACCGGGACAGTGTTTCCCGGCGGGAGTTTTTACGAGCAGTACTTC

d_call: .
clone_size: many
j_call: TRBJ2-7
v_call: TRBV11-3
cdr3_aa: CASSRGFSYEQYF
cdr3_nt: TGTGCCAGCAGCAGGGGGTTTAGCTACGAGCAGTACTTC

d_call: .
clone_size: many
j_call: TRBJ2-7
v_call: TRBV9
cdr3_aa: CASSVSWDQGEQYF
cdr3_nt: TGTGCCAGCAGCGTTAGCTGGGACCAAGGCGAGCAGTACTTC

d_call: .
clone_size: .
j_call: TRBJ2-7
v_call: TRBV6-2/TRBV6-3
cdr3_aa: CASSYSDTSSYEQYF
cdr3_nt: TGTGCCAGCAGTTACTCGGACACCTCCTCCTACGAGCAGTACTTC

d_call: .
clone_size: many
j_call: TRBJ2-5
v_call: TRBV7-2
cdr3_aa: CASSRLRDAETQYF
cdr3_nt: TGTGCCAGCAGCCGTTTACGGGATGCCGAGACCCAGTACTTC

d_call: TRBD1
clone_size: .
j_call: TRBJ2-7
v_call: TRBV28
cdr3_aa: CASIESGTGYYEQYF
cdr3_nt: TGTGCCAGCATCGAATCCGGGACAGGGTATTACGAGCAGTACTTC

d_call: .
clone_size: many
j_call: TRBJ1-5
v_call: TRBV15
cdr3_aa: CATSRDRNSNQPQHF
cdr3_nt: TGTGCCACCAGCAGAGATAGGAATAGCAATCAGCCCCAGCATTTT

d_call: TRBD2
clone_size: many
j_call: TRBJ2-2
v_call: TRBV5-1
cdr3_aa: CASSLSLAGPTGELFF
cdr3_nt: TGCGCCAGCAGCTTGTCGCTAGCGGGACCCACCGGGGAGCTGTTTTTT

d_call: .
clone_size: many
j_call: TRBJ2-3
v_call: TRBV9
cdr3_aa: CASSEGGAGTDTQYF
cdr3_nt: TGTGCCAGCAGCGAGGGGGGCGCGGGCACAGATACGCAGTATTTT

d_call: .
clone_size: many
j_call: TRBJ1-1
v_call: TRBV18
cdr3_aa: CASSPGAGSTEAFF
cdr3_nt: TGTGCCAGCTCACCCGGGGCAGGGAGCACTGAAGCTTTCTTT

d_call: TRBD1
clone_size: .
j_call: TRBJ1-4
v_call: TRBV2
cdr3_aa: CASNRGFEKLFF
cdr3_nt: TGTGCCAGCAACAGGGGATTTGAAAAACTGTTTTTT

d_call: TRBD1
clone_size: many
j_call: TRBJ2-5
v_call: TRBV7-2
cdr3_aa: CASRADRGRETQYF
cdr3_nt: TGTGCCAGCAGGGCGGACAGGGGGCGGGAGACCCAGTACTTC

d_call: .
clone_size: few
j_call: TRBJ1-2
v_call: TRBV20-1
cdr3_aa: CSARVGGIGYGYTF
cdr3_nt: TGCAGTGCTAGAGTAGGGGGGATCGGCTATGGCTACACCTTC

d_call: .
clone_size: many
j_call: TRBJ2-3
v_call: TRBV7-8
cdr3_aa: CASSSVRRALTDTQYF
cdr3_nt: TGTGCCAGCAGCTCCGTCCGGCGGGCTCTCACAGATACGCAGTATTTT

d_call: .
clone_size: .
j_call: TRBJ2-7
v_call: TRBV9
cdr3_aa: CASSTRGTPPTYEQYF
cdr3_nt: TGTGCCAGCAGCACCCGCGGGACCCCACCAACCTACGAGCAGTACTTC

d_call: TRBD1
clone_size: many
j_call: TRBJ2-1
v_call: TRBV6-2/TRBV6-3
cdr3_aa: CASSMGQAPGEQFF
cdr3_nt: TGTGCCAGCAGCATGGGACAGGCCCCTGGTGAGCAGTTCTTC

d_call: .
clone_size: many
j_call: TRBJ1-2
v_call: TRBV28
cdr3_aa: CASSPPGENYGYTF
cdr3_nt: TGTGCCAGCAGTCCCCCAGGAGAGAACTATGGCTACACCTTC

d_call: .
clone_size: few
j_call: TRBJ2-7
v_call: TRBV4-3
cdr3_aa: CASSRRGSSDEQYF
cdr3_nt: TGCGCCAGCAGCCGACGGGGTTCCTCCGACGAGCAGTACTTC

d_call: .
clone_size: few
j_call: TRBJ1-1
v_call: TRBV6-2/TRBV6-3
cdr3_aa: CASSYVVGGPGKTEAFF
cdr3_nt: TGTGCCAGCAGTTATGTTGTCGGCGGTCCCGGGAAAACTGAAGCTTTCTTT

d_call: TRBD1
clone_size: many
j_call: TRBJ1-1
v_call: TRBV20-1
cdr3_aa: CSAREGQAVAEAFF
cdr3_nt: TGCAGTGCTAGAGAGGGACAGGCGGTCGCTGAAGCTTTCTTT

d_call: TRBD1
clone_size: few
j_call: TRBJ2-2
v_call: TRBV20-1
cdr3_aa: CSARDWGQTGELFF
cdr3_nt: TGCAGTGCTAGAGATTGGGGACAGACCGGGGAGCTGTTTTTT

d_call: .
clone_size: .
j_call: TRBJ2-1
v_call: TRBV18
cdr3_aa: CASSPLRDEQSF
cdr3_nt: TGTGCCAGCTCACCCTTGCGAGATGAGCAGTCCTTC

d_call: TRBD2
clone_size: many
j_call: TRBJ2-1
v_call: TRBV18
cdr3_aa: CASSPLAGGGLSSYNEQFF
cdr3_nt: TGTGCCAGCTCACCACTAGCGGGAGGTGGCCTTAGCTCCTACAATGAGCAGTTCTTC

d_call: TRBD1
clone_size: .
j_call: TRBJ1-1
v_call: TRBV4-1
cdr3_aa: CASSRQGANTEAFF
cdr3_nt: TGCGCCAGCAGCCGACAGGGTGCGAACACTGAAGCTTTCTTT

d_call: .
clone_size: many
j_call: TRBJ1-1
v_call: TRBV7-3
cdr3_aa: CASSPGVGGEAFF
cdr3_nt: TGTGCCAGCAGCCCCGGCGTGGGTGGTGAAGCTTTCTTT

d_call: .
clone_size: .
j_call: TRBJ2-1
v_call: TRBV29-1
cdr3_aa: CSVIIETNEQFF
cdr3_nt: TGCAGCGTTATAATAGAGACCAATGAGCAGTTCTTC

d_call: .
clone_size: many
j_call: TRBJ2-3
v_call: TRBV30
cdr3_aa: CAWENSFRTDTQYF
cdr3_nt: TGTGCCTGGGAGAATAGCTTTCGCACAGATACGCAGTATTTT

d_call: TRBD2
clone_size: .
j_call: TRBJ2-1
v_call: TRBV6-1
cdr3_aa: CASSEANGRKFF
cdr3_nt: TGTGCCAGCAGTGAAGCGAACGGGAGGAAGTTCTTC

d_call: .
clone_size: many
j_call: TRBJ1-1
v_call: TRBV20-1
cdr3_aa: CSAPLDNTEAFF
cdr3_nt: TGCAGTGCTCCCTTAGATAACACTGAAGCTTTCTTT

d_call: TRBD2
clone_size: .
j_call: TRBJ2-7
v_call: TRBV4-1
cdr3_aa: CASSQDTIGLAPYEQYF
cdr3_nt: TGCGCCAGCAGCCAAGATACGATCGGACTAGCCCCCTACGAGCAGTACTTC

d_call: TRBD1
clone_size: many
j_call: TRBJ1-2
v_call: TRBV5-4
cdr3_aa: CASSSTRDSNGYTF
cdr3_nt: TGTGCCAGCAGCTCAACCCGGGACAGCAATGGCTACACCTTC